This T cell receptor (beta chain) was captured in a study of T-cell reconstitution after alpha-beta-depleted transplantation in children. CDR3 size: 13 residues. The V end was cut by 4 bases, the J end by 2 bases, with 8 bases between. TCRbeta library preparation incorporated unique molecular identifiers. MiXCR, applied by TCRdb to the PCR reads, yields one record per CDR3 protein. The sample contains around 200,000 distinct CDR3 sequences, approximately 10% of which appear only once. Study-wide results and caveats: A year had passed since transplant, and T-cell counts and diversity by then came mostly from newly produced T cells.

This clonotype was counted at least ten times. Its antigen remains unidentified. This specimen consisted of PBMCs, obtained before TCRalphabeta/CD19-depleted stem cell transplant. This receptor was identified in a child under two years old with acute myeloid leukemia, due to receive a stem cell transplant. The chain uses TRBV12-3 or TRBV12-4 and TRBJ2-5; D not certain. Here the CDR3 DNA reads TGTGCCAGCAGTTCCGGTTATCAAGAGACCCAGTACTTC. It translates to CASSSGYQETQYF.